This T cell receptor beta chain was profiled in a study of early T cells in non-severe SARS-CoV-2 infection. On the study more broadly: Sequencing input comprised bulk RNA from unsorted whole blood; chain pairing was not available. Notes on the study in general: VDJdb-based annotation leaned toward anti-spike CD8 responses and missed private and CD4 specificities.

One entry per CDR3 protein results from TCRdb running MiXCR on the 5' RACE reads. The data show roughly 45,000 distinct CDR3 sequences, 10% to 15% seen once. A remark on this clonotype: Its matching antigen is unknown.

The germline V and J ends were trimmed by 4 bases and 0 bases, with 8 bases remaining between them. The CDR3 length is 14 residues. Germline CDR1 reads SGHNT; CDR2 reads YYREEE (reference sequence). The rearrangement links TRBV5-4 to TRBJ1-5; the D is unclear. The receptor's source is an adult who was a healthcare worker with PCR-confirmed SARS-CoV-2 infection or an uninfected control (not recorded which). The sequencing sample was made of whole blood. Here the CDR3 DNA reads TGTGCCAGCAGCCCCGATCTTAGCAATCAGCCCCAGCATTTT. Protein product: CASSPDLSNQPQHF.